The entry below gives a single TCR beta chain sequence along with its context. Its antigen is currently not known. Base qualities are not provided; no much larger clone lies one nucleotide away. The sample originates from a study of blood T cells in healthy people across ages (dated by TCRdb to 2014 to 2015). For the wider study: Template switching captured roughly one uniquely barcoded TCR beta cDNA molecule per two T cells in model experiments. The study measured age-related changes in TCR beta repertoire diversity using deep sequencing normalized with unique cDNA molecular identifiers. The donors were split into four age groups: young (average 16 years), middle-aged (roughly 40), aged (more than 55) and long-lived (more than 80). To avoid experimental bias, donors of different ages were randomly spread across the sequencing lanes. Using the same blood draw, the study looked at two additional independent replicas of 1 million unique cDNA reads for two donors, one aged 18 to 30 and the other aged 80 or older.

Study-wide findings and limitations: As age increased, observed TCR beta diversity per million T cells dropped in a roughly linear way, and a significant reduction was already evident by age 40. Because profiling used bulk unsorted PBMCs, naive and antigen-experienced compartments could not be compared conclusively. The CMV infection status of donors was not known, potentially confounding age-related changes in expanded clonotypes. The long-lived group showed more naive CD4+ T cells, fewer expanded clones and increased TCR diversity than the aged group, suggesting age selection. A strong correlation was found between observed TCR beta diversity and the percentage of naive T cells measured by flow cytometry. Total diversity estimates from one million sequenced T cells were considered lower bounds and underestimates.

Library preparation was by 5' RACE. Sequencing was carried out with an Illumina HiSeq 2500. A second PCR of roughly 7 to 11 cycles was performed with a sample-barcoded 5' primer and a J-beta primer mix. A unique molecular identifier was introduced onto each TCR beta cDNA molecule by a template-switch 5' adaptor carrying 12 random nucleotides. Each sample yielded at least 2.5 million CDR3-containing paired-end reads. First-strand cDNA synthesis was performed from all RNA using the Mint cDNA synthesis kit, with priming by a TRBC-specific oligonucleotide. Following uracil-DNA glycosylase treatment, all cDNA underwent a first 18-cycle PCR with the universal primers M1SS and BC2_uni_R. Under the source paper's analysis protocol: For normalization, 1 million high-quality reads were randomly selected from each sample, with every read carrying a distinct molecular identifier. Reads with shared molecular identifiers were discarded instead of being binned into consensus sequences. MiTCR, with a Q25 quality threshold and the strictest error-elimination algorithm, was used for CDR3 identification, clonotype clustering and error correction. A nonparametric unseen species model using Euler transformation provided a lower-bound estimate of total TCR beta diversity. Using fastp at Q25 and MiXCR, TCRdb reprocessed the public reads and kept productive beta chains. Here each entry gathers all rows of one CDR3 protein and keeps the most common genes and DNA. The V and J calls and clone size are TCRdb's, not the authors'. The sample data list about 1,500,000 distinct CDR3 sequences, and about 43% of these were observed just once. The top ten clones comprise 7.9% of the sample.

CDR3 length: 15 amino acids, cysteine to phenylalanine. CDR3 DNA is the only sequence kept; it has 45 bases, read in frame from the first base. V and J are trimmed by 6 bases and 0 bases, and the gene matches miss 5 bases of the junction. From the germline V gene, CDR1 is ENHRY and CDR2 is SYGVKD. The donors were about 40 Caucasian individuals from Russia, aged roughly 6 to 100 years, who were systemically healthy. Roughly 9 milliliters of peripheral blood were drawn from each donor into EDTA-treated Vacutainer tubes. Ficoll-Paque density-gradient centrifugation was used to isolate PBMCs, with at least 6 million per sample. Total RNA, at least 6 micrograms per sample, was extracted from PBMCs with Trizol reagent. Naive CD45RAhigh/CD27high T cell percentages were measured by flow cytometry on a PBMC aliquot from every donor.

The TCR comes from a woman under 30 in good health. The specimen sequenced was blood. The sequence joins TRBV10-3 to TRBJ2-1, and TRBD1 matches 7 of the central bases. CDR3 protein: CAISPGTDSYNEQFF. The nucleotide sequence reads as follows: TGTGCCATCAGCCCTGGGACAGACTCCTACAATGAGCAGTTCTTC.